This paragraph covers one T cell receptor beta chain sequence. Repertoires were generated with immunoSEQ multiplex PCR, while TCRdb's copy carries only in-frame clones and drops some. The sample yields 120,000 or so clones, 91% seen once. This record comes from a study of control samples from healthy donors and cancer patients. This CDR3 comprises 16 residues. Germline V gene sequence: CDR1 MNHNS, CDR2 SASEGT. The germline V and J ends were trimmed by 1 base and 0 bases, with 10 bases remaining between them. The receptor was isolated from a man younger than 35 in good health. The source material was blood. The chain recombines TRBV6-1 with TRBJ1-3; D might be TRBD1 (5 bases). The CDR3 coding sequence is TGTGCCAGCAGTGAAGGTAGGGGAGACTCTGGAAACACCATATATTTT. Protein sequence: CASSEGRGDSGNTIYF.